A single sample gave rise to the 6 T cell receptor beta chains below, sequenced in a study of graft-versus-host responses after intestinal transplantation. For these receptors, no antigen is known. Generated by immunoSEQ multiplex PCR, the TCRdb table keeps only in-frame clones and is missing some. Among approximately 92,000 clones listed, 75% to 95% were seen once. Sequencing was performed on unstimulated CD8+ T cells sorted from spleen or lymph node cells, taken before intestinal transplant. The source of these receptors is a human donor who received an intestinal transplant.

The J gene is TRBJ2-7, the V gene TRBV6-5, with D perhaps matching TRBD2 (5 bases). V was trimmed by 4 bases and J by 0 bases, leaving 10 bases between them. This CDR3 spans 14 amino acids. Germline assignment: CDR1 MNHEY and CDR2 SVGAGI. The DNA for the CDR3 is TGTGCCAGCAGTTCTCGAGGGAGCTCCTACGAGCAGTACTTC. Translated: CASSSRGSSYEQYF.

This chain links TRBV4-1 with TRBJ2-1; 8 nucleotides line up with TRBD2. The V segment lost 0 bases and the J segment 2 bases; nucleotides outside the gene matches: 6. The V gene's germline CDR1 is MGHRA and CDR2 YSYEKL. The CDR3 totals 17 residues. As DNA, the CDR3 is TGCGCCAGCAGCCAAGATGAGGCGGGGGGACCCTACAATGAGCAGTTCTTC. It codes for CASSQDEAGGPYNEQFF.

In this sample, this clone turned up once. This sequence joins TRBV4-1 and TRBJ1-2; no clear D gene. The CDR3 consists of 15 residues. CDR1 is MGHRA, CDR2 YSYEKL, per germline. The V gene lost 0 bases and the J gene lost 1 base, with 9 bases spanning the gap. The DNA of the CDR3 is TGCGCCAGCAGCCAAGAACCCCAGATTAACTATGGCTACACCTTC. It is translated as CASSQEPQINYGYTF.

This clone was counted a single time. This chain links TRBV16 with TRBJ1-6; a weak D match, TRBD1 (6 bases). Germline CDR1 is KGHSY and CDR2 is FQNENV. The CDR3 has 16 residues. V was shortened by 0 bases and J by 7 bases, with 13 bases between the two germline ends. The CDR3 DNA reads as TGTGCCAGCAGCCAATCAAGGGGGATTGAGAATTCACCCCTCCACTTT. Encoded protein: CASSQSRGIENSPLHF.

The J gene is TRBJ2-7, the V gene TRBV5-6; no clear D. Germline values: CDR1 SGHDT, CDR2 YYEEEE. The V end was cut by 2 bases, the J end by 3 bases, with 3 bases between. This CDR3 has 11 residues. CDR3 nucleotides: TGTGCCAGCAGCTTTGGCTACGAGCAGTACTTC. Translation: CASSFGYEQYF. Full variable domain (outside the CDR3, taken from reference TRBV5-6 and TRBJ2-7): DAGVTQSPTHLIKTRGQQVTLRCSPKSGHDTVSWYQQALGQGPQFIFQYYEEEERQRGNFPDRFSGHQFPNYSSELNVNALLLGDSALYLCASSFGYEQYFGPGTRLTVT.

Regarding this clone: In the same sample, other DNA sequences code for this CDR3. V is TRBV5-4 and J is TRBJ2-3, with 9 bases lining up with TRBD2. This CDR3 is 16 amino acids long. J gave up 5 bases and V 4 bases, and 11 bases lay outside the gene matches. CDR1 and CDR2 (germline): SGHNT, YYREEE (reference sequence). This CDR3 is CASSPLAGGPIDTQYF. CDR3 DNA: TGTGCCAGCAGCCCCCTCGCGGGGGGGCCTATAGATACGCAGTATTTT. The full variable domain, its missing parts supplied by reference TRBV5-4 and TRBJ2-3, is ETGVTQSPTHLIKTRGQQVTLRCSSQSGHNTVSWYQQALGQGPQFIFQYYREEENGRGNFPPRFSGLQFPNYSSELNVNALELDDSALYLCASSPLAGGPIDTQYFGPGTRLTVL.